This T cell receptor (beta chain) was sequenced for a study of identical twins (dated by TCRdb to about 2016). Context from the whole study: The study deep-sequenced TCR alpha and beta repertoires from monozygotic twins, unrelated adults of various ages and cord blood to test whether fetal clonotypes persist. Replicate twin experiments were performed at different times using different library preparation protocols to rule out contamination.

Library generation was performed with 5' RACE. Data came from an Illumina HiSeq 2000. A universal primer binding site was added through template switching, and the final cDNA carried a unique molecular identifier so that TCR cDNA molecules could be counted accurately. Specific primers in the conserved constant-segment region were used to synthesize first-strand cDNA for the TCR alpha and beta chains. To control for contamination, each cDNA library was double barcoded with a SMART-Mk sample barcode plus Illumina barcodes. TruSeq adapter sequences and Illumina sample barcodes were added in two successive PCR steps. The Illumina HiSeq platform was used with custom primers to sequence TCR alpha and beta cDNA libraries. The authors' pipeline ran thus. Unique molecular identifiers were extracted from raw reads with MiGEC, and CDR3 positions were determined with MiXCR. Recombination models were inferred per individual with the repgenHMM and IGoR tools using an EM algorithm. The analysis of shared clonotypes was done with the tcR package in R, with sharing normalized by the product of cloneset sizes. Out-of-frame nonproductive sequences were analyzed to study raw recombination free of thymic and clonal selection effects. TCRdb itself trimmed the public reads at Q25 with fastp, ran MiXCR and retained productive beta chains. Here each entry gathers all rows of one CDR3 protein and keeps the most common genes and DNA. TCRdb, rather than the study authors, made the V and J calls. A total of a few hundred thousand distinct CDR3 sequences appear in this sample, approximately 16% of them only once. The ten largest make up 0.44% of the sample.

The CDR3 starts with the cysteine, ends with the phenylalanine, and has 14 residues. The sequence is cut down to CDR3 DNA, 42 bases in frame from base 1. Between the V and J ends, shortened by 2 bases and 5 bases respectively, the junction contains 13 bases. For CDR1 and CDR2, the germline V gene lists SGHDT and YYEEEE. Every donor was a healthy Caucasian. Three pairs of female monozygotic twins, all aged about 18 to 29 years, were included in the twin cohort. CD4+ and CD8+ T cell populations were isolated with positive isolation kits from Invitrogen. Comment on this clonotype: The clone's antigen remains unknown. Qualities for individual bases were not recorded, and no much larger clone is one base off.

Here is what the overall study found, with its caveats: Fewer insertions were carried by abundant cord blood beta clonotypes; a weaker similar trend was observed in young adult naive repertoires, while no such trend was observed in memory repertoires. Compared with coincidental sharing between unrelated individuals, out-of-frame TCR alpha sequences shared between twins showed an excess of sequences with low generation probability. A weaker excess of twin sharing was found in beta out-of-frame sequences because the signal-to-noise ratio was lowered by fewer shared sequences. In monozygotic twins, recombination models systematically underestimated out-of-frame TCR alpha sharing, but the models matched the sharing seen between unrelated individuals. Because the same donors could not be followed over many years, the conclusions depended on cross-sectional statistical analysis. Invariant T cells such as MAIT and iNKT could partly confound zero-insertion analyses, though diverse VJ usage argued against this for most clonotypes.

The same sample was also studied in work on yellow fever vaccine responses in identical twins. As that second paper reports: The authors reported that the T cell response to vaccination in identical twins appeared partly convergent and partly personalized. The study precisely tracked vaccine-responding T cell clones in identical twins.

Sequenced material: CD4+ T cells sorted from blood. This receptor was obtained from a woman in her late teens or twenties in good health. The rearrangement joined TRBV5-6 to TRBJ2-5, with an unclear D gene assignment. The DNA is as follows: TGTGCCAGCAGCTTATTCAGCATCCTCGAGACCCAGTACTTC. It codes for CASSLFSILETQYF. Reference TRBV5-6 and TRBJ2-5 genes cover what lies past the CDR3, so the full variable domain is DAGVTQSPTHLIKTRGQQVTLRCSPKSGHDTVSWYQQALGQGPQFIFQYYEEEERQRGNFPDRFSGHQFPNYSSELNVNALLLGDSALYLCASSLFSILETQYFGPGTRLLVL.